A single sample is the source of the 14 T cell receptor beta chains below, sequenced in a study of shared clonotypes between healthy human individuals. Some clones are missing from TCRdb's copy, which holds only in-frame ones; the method was immunoSEQ multiplex PCR. This table holds millions of clones, around 90% found once. Sequencing input: naive CD4+ T cells sorted from blood. Subset noted: CD45RA+ positively selected. Every receptor here comes from a man between 18 and 29 years old in good health.

The chain links TRBV20-1 to TRBJ2-1; D unresolved. The germline gives CDR1 DFQATT, CDR2 SNEGSKA (reference sequence). The V gene lost 5 bases and the J gene lost 14 bases, with 16 bases spanning the gap. This CDR3 has 11 residues. The CDR3 coding sequence is TGCAGTGCTGGGGTGGGCTCCACGGAGTTCTTC. Its translation: CSAGVGSTEFF.

This clone was seen a single time. Different DNA sequences within this sample yield the same CDR3. V usage is TRBV5-1 and J usage is TRBJ1-4; 9 bases align to TRBD1. Trimming cost V 3 bases and J 4 bases; bases outside gene matches: 1. Germline V gene lookup returns CDR1 SGHRS and CDR2 YFSETQ. The CDR3 is 14 amino acids. CDR3 amino acids: CASSSTGGNEKLFF. As DNA, the CDR3 is TGCGCCAGCAGCTCGACAGGGGGTAATGAAAAACTGTTTTTT. The complete variable domain, with remaining parts taken from reference TRBV5-1 and TRBJ1-4, reads KAGVTQTPRYLIKTRGQQVTLSCSPISGHRSVSWYQQTPGQGLQFLFEYFSETQRNKGNFPGRFSGRQFSNSRSEMNVSTLELGDSALYLCASSSTGGNEKLFFGSGTQLSVL.

As regards this clone: Other DNA sequences in the same sample also yield this CDR3. This chain connects TRBV19 to TRBJ2-5, with TRBD1 identical over 7 bases. The CDR3 length is 13 residues. Germline CDR1 and CDR2: LNHDA and SQIVND (reference sequence). V was pared by 3 bases and J by 5 bases, with 3 bases of the junction left unmatched. CDR3 sequence (DNA): TGTGCCAGTAGTATGAACAGGGGTGAGACCCAGTACTTC. Its translation: CASSMNRGETQYF.

The chain joins TRBV6-5 to TRBJ2-3; D is tentatively TRBD1 or TRBD2 (6 bases each). V was cut by 6 bases and J by 5 bases, with 18 bases left in between. Germline V gene lookup returns CDR1 MNHEY and CDR2 SVGAGI. This CDR3 has 15 amino acids. The CDR3 region is CASRDVGGTLDTQYF. For the CDR3, the DNA is TGTGCCAGCAGAGACGTAGGGGGGACTTTAGATACGCAGTATTTT.

The chain employs TRBV9 and TRBJ2-3; D ambiguous. The CDR3 sequence is 16 residues long. V lost 0 bases to trimming and J lost 2 bases, with 13 bases between them. Germline CDR1 and CDR2: SGDLS and YYNGEE. The CDR3 region is CASSVARSPTTDTQYF. The DNA for the CDR3 is TGTGCCAGCAGCGTAGCTCGGTCCCCCACCACAGATACGCAGTATTTT.

This clone was recorded once. The chain joins TRBV5-4 to TRBJ1-4; TRBD1 agrees at 11 bases. Germline assignment: CDR1 SGHNT and CDR2 YYREEE (reference sequence). The CDR3 loop spans 17 amino acids. Trimming took 1 base from V and 4 from J; bases not matched to a gene: 6. Written as DNA, the CDR3 is TGTGCCAGCAGCTTGTCGGGACAGGGGGACCGTAATGAAAAACTGTTTTTT. This translates into CASSLSGQGDRNEKLFF.

As to this clone: Other DNA sequences of this sample code for an identical CDR3. This chain links TRBV5-8 with TRBJ2-7, with 8 bases lining up with TRBD1. Germline CDR1 SGHTS, CDR2 YDEGEE. With V trimmed by 0 bases and J by 4 bases, 3 bases remained unmatched. The CDR3 covers 14 residues. This CDR3 is CASSLGQGAYEQYF. CDR3 DNA: TGTGCCAGCAGCTTGGGGCAGGGGGCGTACGAGCAGTACTTC.

The chain recombines TRBV18 with TRBJ2-6; no firm D call. CDR1 and CDR2 from the germline V gene are KGHSH and LQKENI. V was trimmed by 6 bases and J by 2 bases, leaving 14 bases between them. The CDR3 is made up of 16 amino acids. CDR3 bases: TGTGCCAGCTCTAACGCGGTTGGAACTGGGGCCAACGTCCTGACTTTC. Residues: CASSNAVGTGANVLTF.

J is TRBJ2-5 and V is TRBV5-1, with 9 bases fitting TRBD2. The CDR3 consists of 16 residues. Germline lookup yields CDR1 SGHRS and CDR2 YFSETQ. The J segment lost 1 base and the V segment lost 4 bases, leaving 8 bases of the junction unmatched. CDR3 residues: CASSRRSGGTQETQYF. CDR3 nucleotides: TGCGCCAGCAGCCGTAGAAGCGGGGGGACCCAAGAGACCCAGTACTTC. Full variable domain (rest looked up from reference TRBV5-1 and TRBJ2-5): KAGVTQTPRYLIKTRGQQVTLSCSPISGHRSVSWYQQTPGQGLQFLFEYFSETQRNKGNFPGRFSGRQFSNSRSEMNVSTLELGDSALYLCASSRRSGGTQETQYFGPGTRLLVL.

The rearrangement uses TRBV6-1 and TRBJ1-5, with a tentative D call TRBD1 (6 bases). The CDR3 runs 15 residues. Trimming cost V 6 bases and J 1 base, with 13 bases left between them. Germline CDR1 reads MNHNS; CDR2 reads SASEGT. The chain's CDR3 is CASSTGMMSNQPQHF. The CDR3 coding sequence is TGTGCCAGCAGCACAGGGATGATGAGCAATCAGCCCCAGCATTTT.

In its sample, this clone was seen once. The chain is built from TRBV14 and TRBJ2-7; a weak D match, TRBD2 (7 bases). The germline V and J ends were trimmed by 5 bases and 4 bases, with 21 bases remaining between them. The CDR3 totals 16 residues. CDR1 is SGHDN and CDR2 is FVKESK in the germline V gene. The DNA of the CDR3 is TGTGCCAGCAGCGTGCGAGGGGGGGCCTCGGGATACGAGCAGTACTTC. Translating gives CASSVRGGASGYEQYF.

This rearrangement joins TRBV28 to TRBJ1-2, with D unresolved. The CDR3 loop spans 15 amino acids. Germline V gives CDR1 MDHEN, CDR2 SYDVKM. Trimming pared 1 base from V and 8 bases from J, leaving 17 bases between. DNA for the CDR3: TGTGCCAGCAGTTTATCCCCGGCCCACGGTGGGGGCTACACCTTC. Translated: CASSLSPAHGGGYTF.

As for this clone: One end of the junction does not line up with germline, which may come from a read error. This sequence joins TRBV30 and TRBJ2-7; D is perhaps TRBD1 (6 bases). Germline CDR1 and CDR2: GTSNPN and SVGIG (reference sequence). The length of the CDR3 is 13 residues. The CDR3 coding sequence is TGTGCCTGGAGTGAGGAGACAGGCCGATTTAGGAACTTC. It codes for CAWSEETGRFRNF. The full variable domain, completed using reference TRBV30 and TRBJ2-7, is SQTIHQWPATLVQPVGSPLSLECTVEGTSNPNLYWYRQAAGRGLQLLFYSVGIGQISSEVPQNLSASRPQDRQFILSSKKLLLSDSGFYLCAWSEETGRFRNFGPGTRLTVT.

This chain connects TRBV19 to TRBJ2-5, with 7 bases aligning to TRBD1. The J segment lost 4 bases and the V segment lost 4 bases, leaving 6 bases of the junction unmatched. The germline CDR1 and CDR2 sequences are LNHDA and SQIVND (reference sequence). This CDR3 comprises 14 residues. The DNA for the CDR3 is TGTGCCAGTAGTACCCTGACAGGGACAGAGACCCAGTACTTC. This codes for CASSTLTGTETQYF.